What follows are 3 T cell receptor beta chains derived from one specimen sequenced in a study of cytomegalovirus exposure and HLA in healthy donors. Here immunoSEQ multiplex PCR was the method, and the copy in TCRdb shows in-frame clones only, minus some. This sample has roughly 300,000 clones, with around nine tenths found just once. The sequenced material came from PBMCs. These receptors all stem from a woman under 30 in good health and CMV-seronegative.

The chain employs TRBV2 and TRBJ1-5; 11 positions match TRBD1. The CDR3 has 17 residues. Germline CDR1 and CDR2: SNHLY and FYNNEI. J lost 1 base, V lost 8 bases, and 10 bases had no gene match. The CDR3 loop is CASRGQGAVTSNQPQHF. DNA of the CDR3: TGTGCCAGCCGTGGACAGGGGGCCGTTACGAGCAATCAGCCCCAGCATTTT. The entire variable domain, with the rest obtained from reference TRBV2 and TRBJ1-5, is as follows: EPEVTQTPSHQVTQMGQEVILRCVPISNHLYFYWYRQILGQKVEFLVSFYNNEISEKSEIFDDQFSVERPDGSNFTLKIRSTKLEDSAMYFCASRGQGAVTSNQPQHFGDGTRLSIL.

The chain joins TRBV18 to TRBJ2-7, with 8 bases that match TRBD2. J was trimmed by 0 bases and V by 3 bases; bases with no gene match: 4. CDR3 size: 15 residues. The germline V gene has CDR1 KGHSH and CDR2 LQKENI. CDR3 residues: CASSPTSADSYEQYF. The CDR3 nucleotides are TGTGCCAGCTCACCGACTAGCGCGGACTCCTACGAGCAGTACTTC.

The chain links TRBV2 to TRBJ1-6; a possible D gene is TRBD1 (5 bases). The V gene's germline CDR1 is SNHLY and CDR2 FYNNEI. CDR3 size: 17 residues. Trimming removed 3 bases at V and 0 bases at J, with 12 bases between. This chain's CDR3 is CASSDRGGLSYNSPLHF. CDR3 DNA sequence: TGTGCCAGCAGTGATCGCGGGGGTCTCTCCTATAATTCACCCCTCCACTTT.